This T cell receptor (beta chain) appears in the sequencing data of a study of cytomegalovirus exposure and HLA in healthy donors. Study conclusions and caveats: Sequencing probably produced one cluster of sequence variants that were highly shared.

About this clone itself: No antigen is known for it.

In germline, CDR1 is MDHEN, CDR2 SYDVKM. CDR3 length: 16 residues. V gave up 7 bases and J gave up 0 bases, with 13 bases separating them. PCR used 60 Vbeta primers and 13 Jbeta primers. The method was immunoSEQ multiplex PCR; TCRdb's version includes in-frame clones alone and lacks a portion of them. The sample contains 150,000 to 200,000 clones, around 68% of which appear only once. This clonotype originated in a woman aged 40 to 50 in good health and CMV-seropositive. Sequencing was done on a sample of PBMCs. This chain joins TRBV28 and TRBJ2-6; D is possibly TRBD1 (5 bases). For the CDR3, the DNA is TGTGCCAGCAAGGGGATAGGGGACTCTGGGGCCAACGTCCTGACTTTC. Protein: CASKGIGDSGANVLTF.